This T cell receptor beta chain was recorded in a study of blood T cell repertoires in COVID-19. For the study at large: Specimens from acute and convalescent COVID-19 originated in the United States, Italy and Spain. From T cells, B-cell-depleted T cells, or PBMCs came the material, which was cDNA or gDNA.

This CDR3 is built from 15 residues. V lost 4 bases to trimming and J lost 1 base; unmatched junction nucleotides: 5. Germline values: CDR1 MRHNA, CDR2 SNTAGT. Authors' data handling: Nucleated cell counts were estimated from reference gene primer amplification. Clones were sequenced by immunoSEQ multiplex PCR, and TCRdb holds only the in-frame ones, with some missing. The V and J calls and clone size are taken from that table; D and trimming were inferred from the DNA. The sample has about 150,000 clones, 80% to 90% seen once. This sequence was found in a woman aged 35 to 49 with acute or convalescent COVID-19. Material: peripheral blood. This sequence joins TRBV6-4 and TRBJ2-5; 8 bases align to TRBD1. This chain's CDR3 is CASSVSGTGQETQYF. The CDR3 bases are TGTGCCAGCAGTGTCTCCGGGACAGGCCAAGAGACCCAGTACTTC.